The sequence of this T cell receptor (beta chain) was determined in a study of T-cell reconstitution after alpha-beta-depleted transplantation in children. Study outcomes and limitations: There were some patients whose high TCRbeta diversity at day 60 came from surviving recipient T cells and thymic progenitors. As was reported, about two months after transplant, alpha-beta T cells came from several hundred expanded graft clones. A year had passed since transplant, and T-cell counts and diversity by then came mostly from newly produced T cells.

Unique molecular identifiers were incorporated when the TCRbeta library was constructed. TCRdb processed the PCR reads anew with MiXCR; each CDR3 protein has one entry. The profile shows fewer than 750,000 distinct CDR3 sequences, roughly 30% of them singletons. The CDR3 runs 15 residues. Looked up from germline, CDR1 is MNHNS and CDR2 is SASEGT. Trimming took 7 bases from V and 0 from J, leaving 13 bases between them. This clonotype was seen a few times. What it recognizes is unknown. The chain links TRBV6-1 to TRBJ2-4, with a possible D match to TRBD1 (5 bases). This TCR derives from a boy less than two years old with Wiskott-Aldrich syndrome, due to receive a stem cell transplant. Specimen: PBMCs, collected before TCRalphabeta/CD19-depleted stem cell transplant. This chain's CDR3 is CASIRQPIAKNIQYF. The CDR3, as DNA: TGTGCCAGCATCCGACAGCCGATAGCCAAAAACATTCAGTACTTC.